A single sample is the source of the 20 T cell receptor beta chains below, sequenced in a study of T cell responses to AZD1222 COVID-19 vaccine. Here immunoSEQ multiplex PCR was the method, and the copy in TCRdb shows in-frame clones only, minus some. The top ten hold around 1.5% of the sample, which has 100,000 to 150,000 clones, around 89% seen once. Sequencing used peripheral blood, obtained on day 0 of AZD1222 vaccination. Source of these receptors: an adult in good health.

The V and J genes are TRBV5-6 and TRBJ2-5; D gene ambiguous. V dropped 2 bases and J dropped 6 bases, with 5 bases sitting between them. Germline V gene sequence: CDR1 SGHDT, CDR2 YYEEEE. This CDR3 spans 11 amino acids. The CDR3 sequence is CASSFSQTQYF. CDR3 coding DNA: TGTGCCAGCAGCTTCTCTCAGACCCAGTACTTC. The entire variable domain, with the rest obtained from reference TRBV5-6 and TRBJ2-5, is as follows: DAGVTQSPTHLIKTRGQQVTLRCSPKSGHDTVSWYQQALGQGPQFIFQYYEEEERQRGNFPDRFSGHQFPNYSSELNVNALLLGDSALYLCASSFSQTQYFGPGTRLLVL.

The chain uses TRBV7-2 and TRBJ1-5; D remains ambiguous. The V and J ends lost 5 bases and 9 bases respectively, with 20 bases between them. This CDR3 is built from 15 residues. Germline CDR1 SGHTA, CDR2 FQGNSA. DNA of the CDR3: TGTGCCAGCAGCCTCACGGTCTGGGTTTGGTCGCCCCAGCATTTT. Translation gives CASSLTVWVWSPQHF.

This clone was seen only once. For the CDR3, the DNA is TGTGCCAGCAGCTTGTCAGCGGGAGGGCCTTGGGATACGCAGTATTTT. Protein product: CASSLSAGGPWDTQYF. The rearrangement links TRBV5-4 to TRBJ2-3; 10 nucleotides align to TRBD2. Trimming cost V 1 base and J 6 bases; bases outside gene matches: 8. Per the germline V gene, CDR1 is SGHNT and CDR2 is YYREEE (reference sequence). This CDR3 spans 16 amino acids.

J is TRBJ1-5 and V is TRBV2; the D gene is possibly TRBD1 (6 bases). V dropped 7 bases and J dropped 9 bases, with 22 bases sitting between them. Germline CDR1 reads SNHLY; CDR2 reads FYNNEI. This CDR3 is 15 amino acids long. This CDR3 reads CASKTIGGATGPQHF. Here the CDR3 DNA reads TGTGCCAGCAAAACGATCGGAGGGGCGACAGGGCCCCAGCATTTT. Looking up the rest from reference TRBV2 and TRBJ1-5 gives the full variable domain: EPEVTQTPSHQVTQMGQEVILRCVPISNHLYFYWYRQILGQKVEFLVSFYNNEISEKSEIFDDQFSVERPDGSNFTLKIRSTKLEDSAMYFCASKTIGGATGPQHFGDGTRLSIL.

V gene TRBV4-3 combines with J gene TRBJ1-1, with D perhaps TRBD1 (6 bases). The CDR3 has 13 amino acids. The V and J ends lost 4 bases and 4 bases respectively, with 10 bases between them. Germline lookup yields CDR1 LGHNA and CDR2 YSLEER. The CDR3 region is CASSPTGFTEAFF. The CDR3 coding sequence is TGCGCCAGCAGCCCCACAGGGTTCACTGAAGCTTTCTTT.

As DNA, the CDR3 is TGTGCCAGCAGCTTAGAAATAGAATCCCGGTTTGAGTACTTC. This encodes CASSLEIESRFEYF. This chain links TRBV13 with TRBJ2-7; D not certain. This CDR3 contains 14 residues. Trimming removed 1 base at V and 11 bases at J, with 18 bases between. The germline CDR1 and CDR2 sequences are PRHDT and FYEKMQ (reference sequence).

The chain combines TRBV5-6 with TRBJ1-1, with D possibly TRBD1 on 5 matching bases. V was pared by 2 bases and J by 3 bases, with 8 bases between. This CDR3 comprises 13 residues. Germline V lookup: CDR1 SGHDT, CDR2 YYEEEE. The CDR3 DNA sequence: TGTGCCAGCAGCTTAGTACAGGACACTGAAGCTTTCTTT. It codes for CASSLVQDTEAFF. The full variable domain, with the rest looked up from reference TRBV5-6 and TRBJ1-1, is DAGVTQSPTHLIKTRGQQVTLRCSPKSGHDTVSWYQQALGQGPQFIFQYYEEEERQRGNFPDRFSGHQFPNYSSELNVNALLLGDSALYLCASSLVQDTEAFFGQGTRLTVV.

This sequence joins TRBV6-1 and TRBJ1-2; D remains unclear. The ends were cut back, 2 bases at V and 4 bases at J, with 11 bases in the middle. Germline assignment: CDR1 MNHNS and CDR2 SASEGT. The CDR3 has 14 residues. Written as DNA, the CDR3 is TGTGCCAGCAGTGAATTATGGGAATCCTATGGCTACACCTTC. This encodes CASSELWESYGYTF.

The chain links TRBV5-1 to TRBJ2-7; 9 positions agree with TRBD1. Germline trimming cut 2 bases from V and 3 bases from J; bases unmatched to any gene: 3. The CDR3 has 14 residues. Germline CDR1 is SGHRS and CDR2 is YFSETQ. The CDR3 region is CASSFSDRGYEQYF. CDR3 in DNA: TGCGCCAGCAGCTTTTCGGACAGGGGCTACGAGCAGTACTTC.

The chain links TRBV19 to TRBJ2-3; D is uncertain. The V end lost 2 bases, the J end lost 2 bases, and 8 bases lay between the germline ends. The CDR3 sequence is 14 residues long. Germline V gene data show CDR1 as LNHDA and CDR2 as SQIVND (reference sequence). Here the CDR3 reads CASSIMGSTDTQYF. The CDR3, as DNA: TGTGCCAGTAGTATAATGGGATCCACAGATACGCAGTATTTT.

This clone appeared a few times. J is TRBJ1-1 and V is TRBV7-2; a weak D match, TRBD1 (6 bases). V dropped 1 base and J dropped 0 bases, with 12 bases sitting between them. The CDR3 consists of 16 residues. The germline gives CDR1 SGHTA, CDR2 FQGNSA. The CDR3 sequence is CASSLVGASMNTEAFF. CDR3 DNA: TGTGCCAGCAGCTTAGTGGGGGCCTCCATGAACACTGAAGCTTTCTTT.

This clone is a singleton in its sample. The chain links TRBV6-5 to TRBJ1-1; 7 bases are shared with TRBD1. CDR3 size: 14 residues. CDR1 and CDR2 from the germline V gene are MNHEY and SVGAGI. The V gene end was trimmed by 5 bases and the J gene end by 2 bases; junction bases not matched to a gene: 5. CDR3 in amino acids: CASSPTGDNTEAFF. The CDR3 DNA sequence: TGTGCCAGCAGTCCTACAGGGGATAACACTGAAGCTTTCTTT.

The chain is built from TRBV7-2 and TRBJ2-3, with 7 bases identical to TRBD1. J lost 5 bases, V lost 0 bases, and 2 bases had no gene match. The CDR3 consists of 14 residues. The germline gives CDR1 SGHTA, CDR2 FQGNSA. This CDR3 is CASSLAGQVDTQYF. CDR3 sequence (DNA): TGTGCCAGCAGCTTAGCAGGACAGGTAGATACGCAGTATTTT.

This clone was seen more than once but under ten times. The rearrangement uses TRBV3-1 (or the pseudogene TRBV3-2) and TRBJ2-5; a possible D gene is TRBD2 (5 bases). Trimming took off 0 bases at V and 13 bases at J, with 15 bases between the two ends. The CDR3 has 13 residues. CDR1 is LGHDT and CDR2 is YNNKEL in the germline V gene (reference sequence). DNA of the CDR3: TGTGCCAGCAGCCAAGAAGGACGGACTCTGGGGTACTTC. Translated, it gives CASSQEGRTLGYF.

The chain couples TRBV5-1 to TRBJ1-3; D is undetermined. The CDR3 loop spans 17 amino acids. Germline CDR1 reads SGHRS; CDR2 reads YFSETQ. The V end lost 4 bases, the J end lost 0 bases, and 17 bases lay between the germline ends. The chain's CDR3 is CASSRAVTGVSGNTIYF. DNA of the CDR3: TGCGCCAGCAGCCGAGCGGTGACGGGAGTCTCTGGAAACACCATATATTTT.

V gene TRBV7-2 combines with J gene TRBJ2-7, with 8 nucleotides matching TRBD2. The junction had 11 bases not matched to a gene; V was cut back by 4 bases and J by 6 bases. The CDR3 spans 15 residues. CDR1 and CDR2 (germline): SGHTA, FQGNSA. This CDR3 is CASSSAGTSDGEQYF. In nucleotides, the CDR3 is TGTGCCAGCAGCTCCGCCGGGACTAGTGACGGCGAGCAGTACTTC.

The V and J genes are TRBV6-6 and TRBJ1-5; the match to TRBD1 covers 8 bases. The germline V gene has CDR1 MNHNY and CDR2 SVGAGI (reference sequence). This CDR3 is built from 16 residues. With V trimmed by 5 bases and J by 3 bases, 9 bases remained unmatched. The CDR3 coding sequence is TGTGCCAGCAGTCCCCGGACAGGGCTCACCAATCAGCCCCAGCATTTT. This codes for CASSPRTGLTNQPQHF.

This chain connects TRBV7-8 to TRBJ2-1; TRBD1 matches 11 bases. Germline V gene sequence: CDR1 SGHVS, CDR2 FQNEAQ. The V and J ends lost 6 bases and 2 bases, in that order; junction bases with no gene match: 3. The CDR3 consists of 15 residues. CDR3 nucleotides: TGTGCCAGCAGGAGGGACAGGGGGACCTACAATGAGCAGTTCTTC. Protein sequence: CASRRDRGTYNEQFF.

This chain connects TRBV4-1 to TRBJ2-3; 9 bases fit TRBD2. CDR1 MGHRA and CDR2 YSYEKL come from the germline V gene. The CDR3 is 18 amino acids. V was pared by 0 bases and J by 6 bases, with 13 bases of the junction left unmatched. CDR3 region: CASSQDWVRAGGGDTQYF. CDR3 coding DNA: TGCGCCAGCAGCCAAGATTGGGTTAGAGCGGGAGGAGGGGATACGCAGTATTTT.

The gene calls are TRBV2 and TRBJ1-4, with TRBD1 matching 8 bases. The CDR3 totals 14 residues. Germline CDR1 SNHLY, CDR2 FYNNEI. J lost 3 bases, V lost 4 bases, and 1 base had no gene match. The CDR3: CASSGDRPNEKLFF. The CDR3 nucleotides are TGTGCCAGCAGTGGGGACAGGCCTAATGAAAAACTGTTTTTT.